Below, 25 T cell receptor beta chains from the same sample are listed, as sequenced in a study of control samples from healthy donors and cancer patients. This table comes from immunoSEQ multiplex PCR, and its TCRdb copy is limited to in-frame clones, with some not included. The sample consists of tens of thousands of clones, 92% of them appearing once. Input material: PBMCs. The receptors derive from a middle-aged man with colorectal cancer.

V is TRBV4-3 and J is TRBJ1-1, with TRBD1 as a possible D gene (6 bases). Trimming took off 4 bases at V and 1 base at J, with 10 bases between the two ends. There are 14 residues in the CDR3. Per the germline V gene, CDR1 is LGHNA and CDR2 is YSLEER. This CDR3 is CASSPRDTNTEAFF. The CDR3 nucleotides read TGCGCCAGCAGCCCGCGGGACACGAACACTGAAGCTTTCTTT.

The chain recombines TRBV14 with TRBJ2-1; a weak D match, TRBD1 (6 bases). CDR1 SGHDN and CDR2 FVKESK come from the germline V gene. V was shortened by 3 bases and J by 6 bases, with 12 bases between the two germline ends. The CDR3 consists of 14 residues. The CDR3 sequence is CASSQDTGINEQFF. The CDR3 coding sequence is TGTGCCAGCAGCCAGGATACAGGGATCAATGAGCAGTTCTTC.

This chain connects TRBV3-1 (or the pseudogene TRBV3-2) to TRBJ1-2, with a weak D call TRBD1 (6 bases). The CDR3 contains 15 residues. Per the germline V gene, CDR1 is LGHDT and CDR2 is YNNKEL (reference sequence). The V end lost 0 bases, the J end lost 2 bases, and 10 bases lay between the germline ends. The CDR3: CASSQEGGSNYGYTF. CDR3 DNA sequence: TGTGCCAGCAGCCAAGAAGGGGGGTCAAACTATGGCTACACCTTC.

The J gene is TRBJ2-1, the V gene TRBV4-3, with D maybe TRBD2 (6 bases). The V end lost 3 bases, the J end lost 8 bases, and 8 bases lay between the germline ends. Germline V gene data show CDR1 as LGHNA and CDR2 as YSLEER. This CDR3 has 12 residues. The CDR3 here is CASSQGLHEQFF. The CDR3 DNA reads TGCGCCAGCAGCCAGGGACTTCATGAGCAGTTCTTC.

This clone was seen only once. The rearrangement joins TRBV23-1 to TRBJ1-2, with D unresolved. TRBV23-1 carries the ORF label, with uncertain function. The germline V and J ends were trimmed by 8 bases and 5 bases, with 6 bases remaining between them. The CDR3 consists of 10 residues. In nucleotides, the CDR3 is TGCGCCAGCCCGATATATGGCTACACCTTC. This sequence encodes CASPIYGYTF.

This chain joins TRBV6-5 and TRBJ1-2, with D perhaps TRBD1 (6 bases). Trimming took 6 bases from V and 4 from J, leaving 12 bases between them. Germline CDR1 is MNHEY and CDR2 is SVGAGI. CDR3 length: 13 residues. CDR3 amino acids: CASRPGHTYGYTF. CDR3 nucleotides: TGTGCCAGCAGACCGGGACACACCTATGGCTACACCTTC.

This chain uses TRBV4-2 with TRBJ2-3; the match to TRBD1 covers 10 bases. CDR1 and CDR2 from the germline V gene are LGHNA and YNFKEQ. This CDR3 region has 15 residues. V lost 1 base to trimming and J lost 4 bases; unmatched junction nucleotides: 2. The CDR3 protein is CASSQGGQGSDTQYF. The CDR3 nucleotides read TGTGCCAGCAGCCAAGGGGGACAGGGGTCAGATACGCAGTATTTT.

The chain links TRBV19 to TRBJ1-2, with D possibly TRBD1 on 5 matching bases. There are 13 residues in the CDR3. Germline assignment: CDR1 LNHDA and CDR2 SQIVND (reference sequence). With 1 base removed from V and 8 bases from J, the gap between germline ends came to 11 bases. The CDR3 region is CASSIAQGLGYTF. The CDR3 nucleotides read TGTGCCAGTAGTATAGCCCAGGGTTTGGGCTACACCTTC.

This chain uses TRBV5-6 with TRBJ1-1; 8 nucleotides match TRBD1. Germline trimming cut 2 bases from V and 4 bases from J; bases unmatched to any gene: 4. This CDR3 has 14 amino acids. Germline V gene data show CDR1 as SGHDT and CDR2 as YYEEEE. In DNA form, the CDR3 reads TGTGCCAGCAGCTTCAGGGGGCTCCCCACTGAAGCTTTCTTT. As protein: CASSFRGLPTEAFF.

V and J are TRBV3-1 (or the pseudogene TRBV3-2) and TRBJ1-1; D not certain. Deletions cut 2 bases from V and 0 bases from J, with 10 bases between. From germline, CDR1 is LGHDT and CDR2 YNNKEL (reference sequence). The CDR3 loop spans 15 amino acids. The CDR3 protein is CASSQTAKMNTEAFF. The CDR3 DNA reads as TGTGCCAGCAGCCAAACAGCCAAGATGAACACTGAAGCTTTCTTT.

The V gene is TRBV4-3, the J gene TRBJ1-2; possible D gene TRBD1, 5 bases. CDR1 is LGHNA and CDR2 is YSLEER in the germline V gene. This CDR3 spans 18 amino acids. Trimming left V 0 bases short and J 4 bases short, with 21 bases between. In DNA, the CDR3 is TGCGCCAGCAGCCAAGATCGGCAGGGAGCTAACCTGGGCTATGGCTACACCTTC. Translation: CASSQDRQGANLGYGYTF.

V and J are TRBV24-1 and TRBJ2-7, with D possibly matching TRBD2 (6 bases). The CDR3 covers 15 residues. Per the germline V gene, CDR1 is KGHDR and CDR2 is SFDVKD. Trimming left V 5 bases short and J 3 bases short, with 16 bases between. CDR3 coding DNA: TGTGCCACCAGTGCAGCGGCGGGGACCTTCTACGAGCAGTACTTC. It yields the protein CATSAAAGTFYEQYF.

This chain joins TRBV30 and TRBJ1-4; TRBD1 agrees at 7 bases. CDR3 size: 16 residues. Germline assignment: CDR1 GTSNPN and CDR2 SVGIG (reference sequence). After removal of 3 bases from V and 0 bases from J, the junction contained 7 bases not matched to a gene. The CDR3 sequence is CAWSATGAATNEKLFF. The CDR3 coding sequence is TGTGCCTGGAGCGCTACAGGGGCGGCAACTAATGAAAAACTGTTTTTT.

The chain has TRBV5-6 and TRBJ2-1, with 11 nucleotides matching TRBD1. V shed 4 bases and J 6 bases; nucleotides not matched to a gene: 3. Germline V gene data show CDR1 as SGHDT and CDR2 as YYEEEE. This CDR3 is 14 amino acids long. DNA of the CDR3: TGTGCCAGCAGCGATGGGACAGGGGGCAATGAGCAGTTCTTC. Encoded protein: CASSDGTGGNEQFF.

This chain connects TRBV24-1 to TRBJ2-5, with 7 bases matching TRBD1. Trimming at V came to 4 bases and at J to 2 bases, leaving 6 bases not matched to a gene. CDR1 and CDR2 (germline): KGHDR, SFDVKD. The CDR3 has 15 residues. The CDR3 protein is CATSEPRQGQETQYF. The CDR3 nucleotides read TGTGCCACCAGTGAGCCCCGACAGGGTCAAGAGACCCAGTACTTC.

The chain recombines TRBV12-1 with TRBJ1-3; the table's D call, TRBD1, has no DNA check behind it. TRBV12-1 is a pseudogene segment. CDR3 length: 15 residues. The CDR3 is CASSAPQGTGNTIYF. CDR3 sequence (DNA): TGTGCCAGCAGCGCACCACAGGGAACTGGAAACACCATATATTTT.

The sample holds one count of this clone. The CDR3 is CASSKDGYSNQPQHF. DNA of the CDR3: TGTGCCAGCAGCAAGGACGGATATAGCAATCAGCCCCAGCATTTT. The V gene is TRBV9, the J gene TRBJ1-5; D is unresolved. V gave up 4 bases and J gave up 0 bases, with 11 bases separating them. The CDR3 is 15 amino acids. The germline CDR1 and CDR2 sequences are SGDLS and YYNGEE.

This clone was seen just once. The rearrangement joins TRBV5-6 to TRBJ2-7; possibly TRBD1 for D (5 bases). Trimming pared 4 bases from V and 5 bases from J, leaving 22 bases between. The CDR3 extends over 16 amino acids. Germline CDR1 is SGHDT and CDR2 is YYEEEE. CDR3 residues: CASSHRPRQGMDEQYF. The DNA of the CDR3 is TGTGCCAGCAGCCACAGGCCCCGGCAGGGAATGGACGAGCAGTACTTC.

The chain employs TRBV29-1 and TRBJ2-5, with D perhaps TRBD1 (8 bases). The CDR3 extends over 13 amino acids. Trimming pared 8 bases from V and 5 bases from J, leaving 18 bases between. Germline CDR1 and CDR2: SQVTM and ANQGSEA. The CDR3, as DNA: TGCAGCTTGAGGACAGGGAGGGAGGAGACCCAGTACTTC. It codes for CSLRTGREETQYF. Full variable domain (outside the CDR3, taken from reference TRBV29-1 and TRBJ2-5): SAVISQKPSRDICQRGTSLTIQCQVDSQVTMMFWYRQQPGQSLTLIATANQGSEATYESGFVIDKFPISRPNLTFSTLTVSNMSPEDSSIYLCSLRTGREETQYFGPGTRLLVL.

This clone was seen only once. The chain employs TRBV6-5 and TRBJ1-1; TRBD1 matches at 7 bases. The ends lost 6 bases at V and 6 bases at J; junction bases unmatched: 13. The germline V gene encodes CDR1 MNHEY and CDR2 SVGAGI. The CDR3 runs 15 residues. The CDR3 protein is CASRAGGTVFAEAFF. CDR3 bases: TGTGCCAGCAGGGCAGGGGGGACAGTGTTTGCTGAAGCTTTCTTT.

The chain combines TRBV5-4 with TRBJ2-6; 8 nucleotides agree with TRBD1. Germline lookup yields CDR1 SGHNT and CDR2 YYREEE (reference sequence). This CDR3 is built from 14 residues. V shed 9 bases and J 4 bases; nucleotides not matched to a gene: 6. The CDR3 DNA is TGTGCCACAGGGGGCGCGACCGGGGCCAACGTCCTGACTTTC. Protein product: CATGGATGANVLTF.

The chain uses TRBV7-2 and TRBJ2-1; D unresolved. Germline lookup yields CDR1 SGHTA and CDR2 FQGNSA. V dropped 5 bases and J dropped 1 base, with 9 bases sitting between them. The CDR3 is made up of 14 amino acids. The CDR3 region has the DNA TGTGCCAGCAGCCCCCCTGATTCCTACAATGAGCAGTTCTTC. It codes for CASSPPDSYNEQFF.

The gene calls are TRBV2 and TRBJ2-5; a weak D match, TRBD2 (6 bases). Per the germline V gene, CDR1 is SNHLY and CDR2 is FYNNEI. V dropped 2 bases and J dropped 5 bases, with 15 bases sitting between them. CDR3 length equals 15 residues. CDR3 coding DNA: TGTGCCAGCAGTGAAAGATCGGGGGTCCGGGAGACCCAGTACTTC. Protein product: CASSERSGVRETQYF.

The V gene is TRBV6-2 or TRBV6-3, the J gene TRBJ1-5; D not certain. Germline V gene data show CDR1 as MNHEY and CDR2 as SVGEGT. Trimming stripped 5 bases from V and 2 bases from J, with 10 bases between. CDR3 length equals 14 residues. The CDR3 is CASSGGEGNQPQHF. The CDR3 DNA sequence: TGTGCCAGCAGTGGTGGGGAGGGCAATCAGCCCCAGCATTTT.

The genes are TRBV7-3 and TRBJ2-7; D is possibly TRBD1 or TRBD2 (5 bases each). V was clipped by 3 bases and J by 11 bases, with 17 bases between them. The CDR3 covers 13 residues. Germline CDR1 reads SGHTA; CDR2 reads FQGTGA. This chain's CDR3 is CASSLDIPGNKYF. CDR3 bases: TGTGCCAGCAGCTTGGACATCCCCGGGAATAAGTACTTC.